What follows describes a single T cell receptor beta chain. As yet, its antigen is unknown. The sample is drawn from a study of Ad26.COV2.S vaccination and SARS-CoV-2 variants. For the study at large: Donor got 5x10^10 or 1x10^11 viral particles of Ad26.COV2.S. Study-level results: After vaccination, reports described spike-specific CD8+ and CD4+ T cell responses as showing substantial breadth. Spike-specific TCR breadth in vaccine recipients exceeded that seen in placebo recipients.

With 8 bases removed from V and 0 bases from J, the gap between germline ends came to 15 bases. Germline V gene sequence: CDR1 WSHSY, CDR2 SAAADI. CDR3 length: 15 residues. The assay was immunoSEQ multiplex PCR, and TCRdb's table has in-frame clones only and misses some. Counted here are roughly 680,000 clones, roughly nine tenths occurring once; the ten biggest clones make up over 1.3%. Sample treatment: 15 to 20 received Ad26.COV2.S at low or high dose, single or two shots; 5 received placebo; per-sample allocation not given. Samples were taken on day 63 after the first vaccine or placebo injection. Whoever gave the sample was an adult aged 18-55 years in Boston.

V is TRBV10-2 and J is TRBJ2-3; the D gene is possibly TRBD2 (5 bases). This TCR derives from a person aged 18-65 years who received the Ad26.COV2.S COVID-19 vaccine or a placebo. Sequenced here: peripheral blood, sampled in a trial of Ad26.COV2.S vaccine versus placebo. The CDR3 nucleotides are TGCGCCAGCTCCCTTAGCGTTGCTAGCACAGATACGCAGTATTTT. Translated: CASSLSVASTDTQYF.